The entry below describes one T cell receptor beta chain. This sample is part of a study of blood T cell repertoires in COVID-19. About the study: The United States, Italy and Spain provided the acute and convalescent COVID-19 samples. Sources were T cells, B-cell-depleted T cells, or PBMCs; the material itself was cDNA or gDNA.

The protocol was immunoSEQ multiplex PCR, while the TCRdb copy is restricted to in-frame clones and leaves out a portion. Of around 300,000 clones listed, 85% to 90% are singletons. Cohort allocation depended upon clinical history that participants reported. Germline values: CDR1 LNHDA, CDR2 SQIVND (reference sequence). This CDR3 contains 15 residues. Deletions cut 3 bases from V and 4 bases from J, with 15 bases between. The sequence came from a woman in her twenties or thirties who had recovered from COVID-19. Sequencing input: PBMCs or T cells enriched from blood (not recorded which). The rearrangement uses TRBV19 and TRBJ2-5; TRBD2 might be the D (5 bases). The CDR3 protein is CASSIWWERGETQYF. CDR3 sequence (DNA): TGTGCCAGTAGTATCTGGTGGGAGCGTGGAGAGACCCAGTACTTC.